The 3 T cell receptor beta chains given below trace back to one sample, sequenced in a study of cytomegalovirus exposure and HLA in healthy donors. PCR used 60 Vbeta primers and 13 Jbeta primers. Clones were read by immunoSEQ multiplex PCR, and TCRdb kept only the in-frame ones, dropping some. The sample carries roughly 120,000 clones, 76% recorded once. The sequenced material came from PBMCs. These receptors were collected from a man aged 25 to 40 in good health and CMV-seropositive.

This clone came up once. The gene calls are TRBV7-2 and TRBJ1-5; D not resolved. In germline, CDR1 is SGHTA, CDR2 FQGNSA. V lost 1 base, J lost 1 base, and 8 bases lay in between. The CDR3 loop spans 15 amino acids. CDR3 sequence (DNA): TGTGCCAGCAGCTTAGAGACAACCAGCAATCAGCCCCAGCATTTT. Its protein is CASSLETTSNQPQHF.

Regarding this clone: Other DNA sequences in this sample translate to the same CDR3. This chain connects TRBV7-2 to TRBJ1-6; tentatively, D is TRBD1 (5 bases). The germline V gene encodes CDR1 SGHTA and CDR2 FQGNSA. The CDR3 loop spans 18 amino acids. The germline V and J ends were trimmed by 6 bases and 7 bases, with 25 bases remaining between them. In nucleotides, the CDR3 is TGTGCCAGCAGTTCTCGGACGGAGGGGCCTATAATGAATTCACCCCTCCACTTT. This translates into CASSSRTEGPIMNSPLHF.

The V gene is TRBV4-3, the J gene TRBJ2-3; 11 bases align to TRBD2. The V and J ends lost 0 bases and 2 bases, in that order; junction bases with no gene match: 7. From germline, CDR1 is LGHNA and CDR2 YSLEER. CDR3 length: 18 amino acids. The CDR3 bases are TGCGCCAGCAGCCAAGATCCTTGGACTAGCGGGTCCACAGATACGCAGTATTTT. Its translation: CASSQDPWTSGSTDTQYF.